The present entry profiles one T cell receptor (beta chain) with its context. This sample is drawn from a study of blood T cells in healthy people across ages. Through a sample-barcoded 5' primer and a J-beta primer mix, a second PCR was run for roughly 6 to 12 cycles. MiXCR, run by TCRdb on the 5' RACE reads, gives a single entry per CDR3 protein. The sample has around 1,000,000 distinct CDR3 sequences; about 23% are singletons. The CDR3 consists of 14 residues. V was cut by 2 bases and J by 5 bases, with 13 bases left in between. The germline V gene has CDR1 SGHDT and CDR2 YYEEEE. They isolated at least 7 million PBMCs from each sample. The data also belong to a second study, concerning T cells of mothers and their children. That source notes: Sequencing got over 9.5 million TCR beta CDR3 reads from each mother and roughly 2.7 million from each child.

The receptor was derived from a girl aged 2-15 years in good health. Sequences were obtained from blood. The V gene is TRBV5-6, the J gene TRBJ1-1; tentative D call: TRBD1 (5 bases). CDR3 nucleotide sequence: TGTGCCAGCAGCTTCGGGGGTAGACAGACTGAAGCTTTCTTT. Its translation is CASSFGGRQTEAFF.